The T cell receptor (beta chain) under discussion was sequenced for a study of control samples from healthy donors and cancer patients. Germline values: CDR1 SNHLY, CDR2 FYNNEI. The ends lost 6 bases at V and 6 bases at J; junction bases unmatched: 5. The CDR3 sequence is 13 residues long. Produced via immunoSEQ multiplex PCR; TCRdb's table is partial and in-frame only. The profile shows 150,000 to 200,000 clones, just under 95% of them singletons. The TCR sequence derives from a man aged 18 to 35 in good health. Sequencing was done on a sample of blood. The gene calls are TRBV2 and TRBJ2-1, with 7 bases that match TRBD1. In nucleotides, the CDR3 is TGTGCCAGCAGAGACGACAGGGCCAATGAGCAGTTCTTC. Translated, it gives CASRDDRANEQFF.